Below, 6 T cell receptor beta chains from the same sample are listed, as sequenced in a study of T cells in Graves' hyperthyroidism and ophthalmopathy. The source material, RNA transcripts, was used to amplify TCR beta CDR3 regions. An initial round of RT-PCR targeting the TCR CDR3 relied on the HTBI primer set. TCRdb re-derived calls from the multiplex PCR reads in MiXCR, one entry per CDR3 protein. The sample yields about 770,000 distinct CDR3 sequences, roughly 20% seen once. The specimen was blood. The receptor set was obtained from a woman aged 50 to 60 with Graves' hyperthyroidism that later progressed to Graves' ophthalmopathy.

The chain links TRBV9 to TRBJ2-3; TRBD2 matches 9 bases. Germline CDR1 SGDLS, CDR2 YYNGEE. With V trimmed by 2 bases and J by 2 bases, 3 bases remained unmatched. CDR3 size: 15 residues. The CDR3 reads CASSVTSGATDTQYF. CDR3 nucleotide sequence: TGTGCCAGCAGCGTGACTAGCGGAGCCACAGATACGCAGTATTTT.

This sequence joins TRBV10-3 and TRBJ1-4; no clear D. V was shortened by 3 bases and J by 7 bases, with 6 bases between the two germline ends. Germline V CDR1 and CDR2: ENHRY, SYGVKD. The CDR3 is 12 residues long. CDR3 residues: CAISEGGEKLFF. CDR3 DNA sequence: TGTGCCATCAGTGAAGGAGGTGAAAAACTGTTTTTT.

J is TRBJ2-1 and V is TRBV9, with a weak D call TRBD2 (6 bases). Trimming took off 1 base at V and 6 bases at J, with 11 bases between the two ends. The CDR3 runs 14 residues. Germline V gene sequence: CDR1 SGDLS, CDR2 YYNGEE. In DNA, the CDR3 is TGTGCCAGCAGCGTAACGGGGGACCTCAATGAGCAGTTCTTC. It specifies CASSVTGDLNEQFF.

CDR3 in amino acids: CASSFAAHNQPQHF. CDR3 nucleotides: TGTGCCAGCAGCTTCGCGGCTCACAATCAGCCCCAGCATTTT. V is TRBV5-5 and J is TRBJ1-5; D gene uncertain. The CDR3 is made up of 14 amino acids. V shed 2 bases and J shed 3 bases, with 9 bases lying between them. CDR1 is SGHKS, CDR2 YYEKEE, per germline (reference sequence).

The chain links TRBV5-1 to TRBJ2-1; D is uncertain. Germline CDR1 and CDR2: SGHRS and YFSETQ. The CDR3 loop spans 15 amino acids. The V gene lost 0 bases and the J gene lost 6 bases, with 13 bases spanning the gap. This chain's CDR3 is CASSLALDVFNEQFF. In nucleotides, the CDR3 is TGCGCCAGCAGCTTGGCCTTGGACGTCTTCAATGAGCAGTTCTTC. The full variable domain, with the rest looked up from reference TRBV5-1 and TRBJ2-1, is KAGVTQTPRYLIKTRGQQVTLSCSPISGHRSVSWYQQTPGQGLQFLFEYFSETQRNKGNFPGRFSGRQFSNSRSEMNVSTLELGDSALYLCASSLALDVFNEQFFGPGTRLTVL.

In its sample, this clonotype was seen a few times. This chain joins TRBV27 and TRBJ1-2; tentatively, D is TRBD1 (5 bases). The CDR3 has 13 residues. V was cut by 6 bases and J by 5 bases, with 13 bases left in between. Germline-derived CDR1 and CDR2 are MNHEY and SMNVEV (reference sequence). The CDR3 here is CASRTTGVYGYTF. The CDR3 DNA sequence: TGTGCCAGCAGAACCACAGGAGTTTATGGCTACACCTTC.